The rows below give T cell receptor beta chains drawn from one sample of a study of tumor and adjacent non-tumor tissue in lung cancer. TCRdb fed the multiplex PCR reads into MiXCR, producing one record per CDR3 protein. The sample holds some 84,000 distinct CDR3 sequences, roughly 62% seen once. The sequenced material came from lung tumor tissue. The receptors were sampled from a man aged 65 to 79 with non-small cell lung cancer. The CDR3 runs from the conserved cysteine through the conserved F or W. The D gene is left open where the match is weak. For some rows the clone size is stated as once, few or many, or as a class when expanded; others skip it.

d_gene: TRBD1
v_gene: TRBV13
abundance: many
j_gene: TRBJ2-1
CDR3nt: TGTGCCAGCAGCTCCCAGGGACAGGGGTACAATGAGCAGTTCTTC
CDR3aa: CASSSQGQGYNEQFF

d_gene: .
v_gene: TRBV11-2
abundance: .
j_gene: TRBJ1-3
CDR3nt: TGTGCCCGCAGCCCTCTCCGCCAGGTGGTCGGAAACACCATATATTTT
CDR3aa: CARSPLRQVVGNTIYF

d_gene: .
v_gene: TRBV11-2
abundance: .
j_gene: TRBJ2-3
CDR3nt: TGTGCCAACAGCTTAGGAATAGGGGATACGCGGTATTTT
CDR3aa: CANSLGIGDTRYF

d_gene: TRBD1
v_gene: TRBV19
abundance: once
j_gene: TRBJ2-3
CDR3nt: TGTGCCAGTAGTATTTTGTCGGCGGACAGGACCATAGATACGCAGTATTTT
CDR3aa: CASSILSADRTIDTQYF

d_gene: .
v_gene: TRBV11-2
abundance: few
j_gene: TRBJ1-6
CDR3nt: TGTGCCAGCAACTTAGATTTGCGGACAGTTCCCTCACCCCTCCACTTT
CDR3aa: CASNLDLRTVPSPLHF

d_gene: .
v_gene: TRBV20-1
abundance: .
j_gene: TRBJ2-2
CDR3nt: TGCAGTGCTAGATCCTTTACTAGCCCTGTCTCCGGGGAGCTGTTTTTT
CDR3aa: CSARSFTSPVSGELFF

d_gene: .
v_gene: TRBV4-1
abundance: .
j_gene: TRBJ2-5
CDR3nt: TGCGCCAACAGACCCCATTCGGTGAGGATGTACCAAGAGACCCAGTACTTC
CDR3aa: CANRPHSVRMYQETQYF

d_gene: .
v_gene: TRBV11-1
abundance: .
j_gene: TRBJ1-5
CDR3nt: TGTGCCAGCAGCTTAGGGACACTAAGCAATCTGCCCCTGCATTTT
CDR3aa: CASSLGTLSNLPLHF

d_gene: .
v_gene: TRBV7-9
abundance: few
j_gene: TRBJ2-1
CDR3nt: TGTGTCAGCAGCCCACTCTGGGCCGATGAGCAGTTCTTC
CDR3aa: CVSSPLWADEQFF

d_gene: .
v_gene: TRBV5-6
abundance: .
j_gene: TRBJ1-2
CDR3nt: TGTGCCAACAGCCGGGGGCAGGAGTCGACTGGCTACACCTTC
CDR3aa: CANSRGQESTGYTF

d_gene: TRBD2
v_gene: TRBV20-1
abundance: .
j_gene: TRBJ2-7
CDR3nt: TGCAATGCTAGATCTAGGACTAGCGGAGCCTCCTACGAGCAGTACTTC
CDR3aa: CNARSRTSGASYEQYF

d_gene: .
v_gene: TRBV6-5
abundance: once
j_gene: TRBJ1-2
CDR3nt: TGTGCCAGCAGTTACTATTGGAGGGTAAACTGCTATGGCTACACCTTC
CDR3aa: CASSYYWRVNCYGYTF

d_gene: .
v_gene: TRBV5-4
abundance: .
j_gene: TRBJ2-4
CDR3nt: TGTACCAGCAGCCCGAACCCCGGGATAGCCAAAAACATTCAGTACTTC
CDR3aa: CTSSPNPGIAKNIQYF

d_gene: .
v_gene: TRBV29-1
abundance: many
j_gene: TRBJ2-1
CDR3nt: TGCAGCGTTGAAAGTGGAGTCCGCAATGAGCAGTTCTTC
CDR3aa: CSVESGVRNEQFF

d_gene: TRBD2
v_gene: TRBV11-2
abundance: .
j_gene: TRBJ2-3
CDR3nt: TGTGTCAGCAGCCCTGGACTAGCGGGGCCCTTGTGCACAGATACGCAGTATTTC
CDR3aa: CVSSPGLAGPLCTDTQYF

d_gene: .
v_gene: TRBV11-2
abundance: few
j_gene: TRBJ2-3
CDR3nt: TGTGACAGCAGTTTAGAGAGGACGACTAGCACAGATACGCAGTATTTT
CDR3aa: CDSSLERTTSTDTQYF

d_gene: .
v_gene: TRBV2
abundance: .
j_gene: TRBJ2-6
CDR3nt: TGTGTCAGGGGGGGCTCTGGGGCCAACGTCCTGACTTTC
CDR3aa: CVRGGSGANVLTF

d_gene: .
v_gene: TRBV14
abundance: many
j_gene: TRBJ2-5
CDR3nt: TGTGCCAGCAGTAGAGGGTGGCCCCAAGAGACCCAGTACTTC
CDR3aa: CASSRGWPQETQYF

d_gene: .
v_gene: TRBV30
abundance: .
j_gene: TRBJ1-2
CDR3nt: TGTGCCTGGATGACCGGCCGACCCGGCGACTACACCTTC
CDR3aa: CAWMTGRPGDYTF

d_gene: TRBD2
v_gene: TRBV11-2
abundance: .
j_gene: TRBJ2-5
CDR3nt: TGTGCCTACAGCTTAGATCGGGGGGTTGGAAAGACCCAGTACTTC
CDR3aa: CAYSLDRGVGKTQYF

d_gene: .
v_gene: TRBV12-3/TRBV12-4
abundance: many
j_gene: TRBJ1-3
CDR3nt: TGTGCCAGCGAGGGACGGCTCTCTGGAAACACCATATATTTT
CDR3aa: CASEGRLSGNTIYF

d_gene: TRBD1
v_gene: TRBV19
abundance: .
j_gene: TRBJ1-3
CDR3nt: TGTGCCAGTACCACAGGACAGGGAAACGCGGACACCATATATTTT
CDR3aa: CASTTGQGNADTIYF

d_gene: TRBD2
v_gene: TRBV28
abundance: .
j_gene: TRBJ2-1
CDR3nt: TGTGGCAGCGGGGGGACCGCATACAATGAGCAGTTCTTC
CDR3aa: CGSGGTAYNEQFF

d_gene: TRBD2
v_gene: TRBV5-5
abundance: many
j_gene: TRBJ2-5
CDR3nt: TGTGCCAGCAGCTTCACGGGGGGGCCGACAGAGACCCAGTACTTC
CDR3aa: CASSFTGGPTETQYF

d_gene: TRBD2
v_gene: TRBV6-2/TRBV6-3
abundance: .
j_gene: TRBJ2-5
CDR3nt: TGTTCCAGCAGTTACGAGGCGAAACAGCAGGGACTAGCGGGGACAGGAGAGACCCAGTACTTC
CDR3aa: CSSSYEAKQQGLAGTGETQYF

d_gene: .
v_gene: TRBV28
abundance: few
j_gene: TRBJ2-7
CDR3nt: TGTGCCAGCAGTTCCGCGGGGACCGGGACGACTCTCAACGAGCAGTACTTC
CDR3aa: CASSSAGTGTTLNEQYF

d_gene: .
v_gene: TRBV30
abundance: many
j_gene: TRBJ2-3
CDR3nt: TGTGCCTGGACCCCCATAGAGAGCTTATCAGATACGCAGTATTTT
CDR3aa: CAWTPIESLSDTQYF

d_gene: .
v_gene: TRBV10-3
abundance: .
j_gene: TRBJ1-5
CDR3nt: TGTGTCATCAGTGAGACAGGCCTTAGCCAGCCCCAGCATTTT
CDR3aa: CVISETGLSQPQHF

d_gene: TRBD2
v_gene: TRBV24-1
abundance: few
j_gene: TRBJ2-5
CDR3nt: TGTGCCACCAGTGGTTTGCGGGCCGGGACTAGTAGGGCGTGGGAGACCCAGTACTTC
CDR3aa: CATSGLRAGTSRAWETQYF

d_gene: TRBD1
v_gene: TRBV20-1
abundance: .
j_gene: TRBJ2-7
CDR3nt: TGCAGTGCTTCGGACAGGCCATTCTCCTACGAGCAGTACTTC
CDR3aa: CSASDRPFSYEQYF

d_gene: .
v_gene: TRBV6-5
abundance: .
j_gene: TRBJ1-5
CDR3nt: TGTGCCAGCAGTCACCTACAGGGTGGTCAGCCCCAACATTTT
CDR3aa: CASSHLQGGQPQHF

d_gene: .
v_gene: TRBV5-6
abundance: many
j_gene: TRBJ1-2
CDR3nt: TGTGCCAGCAGCCGGGTACAGGGAAGGTATGGCTACACCTTC
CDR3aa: CASSRVQGRYGYTF

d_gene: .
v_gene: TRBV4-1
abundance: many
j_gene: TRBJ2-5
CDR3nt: TGCGCCAGCAGCCAAGGTGCCGGCCAAGAGACCCAGTACTTC
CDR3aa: CASSQGAGQETQYF

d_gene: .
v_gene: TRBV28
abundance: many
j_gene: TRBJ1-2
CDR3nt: TGTGCCAGCATAGGAAGGCAGACCTATGGCTACACCTTC
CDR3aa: CASIGRQTYGYTF

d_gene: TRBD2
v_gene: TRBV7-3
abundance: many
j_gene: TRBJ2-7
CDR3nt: TGTGCCAGCAGCTTAAGGAGCGGGGACTCCTACGAGCAGTACTTC
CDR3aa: CASSLRSGDSYEQYF

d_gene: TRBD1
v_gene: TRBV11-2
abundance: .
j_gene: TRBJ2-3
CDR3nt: TGTGCCAGCAGTCGGACAGGGGATCCCAACCAGCCTCAGTATTTT
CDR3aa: CASSRTGDPNQPQYF

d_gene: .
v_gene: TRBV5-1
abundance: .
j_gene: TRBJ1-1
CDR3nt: TGCGCCAGCAGGGTAGAAGGTCTTAACACTGAAGCTTTCTTT
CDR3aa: CASRVEGLNTEAFF

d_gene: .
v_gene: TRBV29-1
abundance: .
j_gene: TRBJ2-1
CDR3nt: TGCAGCGCGACGGGACTGAACGATGAGCAGTTCTTC
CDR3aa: CSATGLNDEQFF

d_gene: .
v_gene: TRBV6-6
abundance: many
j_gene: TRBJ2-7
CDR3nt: TGTGCCAGCAGTCCCCCGGGGCAAAACCCCCACGAGCAGTACTTC
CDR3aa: CASSPPGQNPHEQYF

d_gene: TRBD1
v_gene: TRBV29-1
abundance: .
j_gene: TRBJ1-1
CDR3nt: TGCATCATTGTAGGCAGGGGGCACACTGAAGCTTTCTTT
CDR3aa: CIIVGRGHTEAFF

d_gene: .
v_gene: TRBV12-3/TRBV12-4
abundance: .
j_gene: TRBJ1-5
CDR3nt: TGTGCCAGTAGTTCCGACACCAAGTCCCAGCATTTT
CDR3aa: CASSSDTKSQHF

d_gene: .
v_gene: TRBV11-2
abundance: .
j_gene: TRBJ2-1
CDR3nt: TGTGCCAGCAGCTTATGTGTAGGGGTCACATACAATGAGCAGTTCTTC
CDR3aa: CASSLCVGVTYNEQFF

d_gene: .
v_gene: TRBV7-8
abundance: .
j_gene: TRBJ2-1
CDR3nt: TGTGCCGGCAGCTCCAATTTGTCCGGGGCCAACAATGAGCAGTTCTTC
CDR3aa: CAGSSNLSGANNEQFF

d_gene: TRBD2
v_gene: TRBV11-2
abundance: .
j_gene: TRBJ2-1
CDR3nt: TGTGCCAGCAATCTCCGGGGGGGGGCAGGGAGACTAGCGGGGTACAATGAGCAACTCTTC
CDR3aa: CASNLRGGAGRLAGYNEQLF

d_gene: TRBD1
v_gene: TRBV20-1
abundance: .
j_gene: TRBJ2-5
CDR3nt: TGCAGTGCTATACGGGACAGGTGGCGAGAGATCCAGTACTTC
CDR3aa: CSAIRDRWREIQYF

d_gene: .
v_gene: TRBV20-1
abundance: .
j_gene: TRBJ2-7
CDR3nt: TGCATCGCTAGAGCGGTACACCTAAAAGCGCTCTCCTACGAGCAGTACTTC
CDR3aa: CIARAVHLKALSYEQYF

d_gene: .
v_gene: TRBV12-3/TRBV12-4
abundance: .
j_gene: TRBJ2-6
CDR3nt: TGTGCCAGTAGTTCTCTTGGGGGGGCATGGGCCAACGTCCTGACTTTC
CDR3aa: CASSSLGGAWANVLTF

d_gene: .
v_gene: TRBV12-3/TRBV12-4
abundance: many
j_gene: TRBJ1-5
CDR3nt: TGTGCCAGCAGTCGCGGGGGAAGGGGTAGGAGCAATCAGCCCCAGCATTTT
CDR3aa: CASSRGGRGRSNQPQHF

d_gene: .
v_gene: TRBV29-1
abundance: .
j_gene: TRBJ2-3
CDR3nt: TGCAGCGGATACGCGACATCTAGCACAGATACGCAGTATTTT
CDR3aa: CSGYATSSTDTQYF

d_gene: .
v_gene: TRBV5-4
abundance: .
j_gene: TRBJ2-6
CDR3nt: TGTGCCAGCAGCCGGGGGGGACAGCGGACTGGGGCCATCGTCCTGACTTTC
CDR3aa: CASSRGGQRTGAIVLTF

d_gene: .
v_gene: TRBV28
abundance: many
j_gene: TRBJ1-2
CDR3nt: TGTGCCAGCAGCTCAACAGGTTACGACTATGGCTACACCTTC
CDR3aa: CASSSTGYDYGYTF

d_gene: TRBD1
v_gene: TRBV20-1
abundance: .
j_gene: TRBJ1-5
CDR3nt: TGCAGTGTGAACCCGGGACAGGGAATTCAGCCTCAGCATTTT
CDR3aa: CSVNPGQGIQPQHF